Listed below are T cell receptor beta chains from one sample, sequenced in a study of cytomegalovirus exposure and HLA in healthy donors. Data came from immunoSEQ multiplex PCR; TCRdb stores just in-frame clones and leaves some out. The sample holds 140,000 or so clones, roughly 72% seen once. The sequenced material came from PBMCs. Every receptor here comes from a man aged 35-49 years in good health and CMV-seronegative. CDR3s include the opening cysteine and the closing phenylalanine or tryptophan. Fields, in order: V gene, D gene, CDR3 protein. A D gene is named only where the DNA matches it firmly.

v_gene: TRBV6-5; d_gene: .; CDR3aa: CASGREFSYEQYF
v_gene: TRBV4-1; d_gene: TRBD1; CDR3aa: CASSPGTGESPLHF
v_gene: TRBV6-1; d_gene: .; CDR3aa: CASRAPAEGELFF
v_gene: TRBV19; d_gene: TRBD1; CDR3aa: CASRDPGTGVTEAFF
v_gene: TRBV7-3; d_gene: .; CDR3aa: CASSPSRELNEQFF
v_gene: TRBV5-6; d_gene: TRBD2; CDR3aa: CASSLTPSGTETQYF
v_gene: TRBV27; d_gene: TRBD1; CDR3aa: CASRPQGAGELFF
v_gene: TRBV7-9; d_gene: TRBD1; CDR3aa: CASSPPWQGVTDTQYF
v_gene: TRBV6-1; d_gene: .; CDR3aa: CASIPSGFFTEAFF
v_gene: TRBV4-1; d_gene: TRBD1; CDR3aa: CASMQGAGGYTF
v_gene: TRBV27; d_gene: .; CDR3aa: CASSSLQTVDTEAFF
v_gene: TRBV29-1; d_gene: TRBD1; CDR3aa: CSVPGQGNTEAFF
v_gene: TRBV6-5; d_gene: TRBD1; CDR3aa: CASSRGQGGTEAFF
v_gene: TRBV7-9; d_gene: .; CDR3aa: CASSYRESIEQFF
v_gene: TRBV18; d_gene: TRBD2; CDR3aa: CASSPPTSGSNYNEQFF
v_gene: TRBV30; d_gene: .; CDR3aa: CAWSVGQFEAFF
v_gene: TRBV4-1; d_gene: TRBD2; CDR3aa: CASSRGSGRGGSDTQYF
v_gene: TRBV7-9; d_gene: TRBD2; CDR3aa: CSSSLVSGGQETQYF
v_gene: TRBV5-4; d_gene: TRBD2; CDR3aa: CASSLDAGEVETQYF
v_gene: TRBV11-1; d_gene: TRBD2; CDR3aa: CASSLAGLGSREQFF
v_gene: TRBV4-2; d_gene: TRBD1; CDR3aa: CASSLGQGALADTQYF
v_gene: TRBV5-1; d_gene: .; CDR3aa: CASSLDFPTGELFF